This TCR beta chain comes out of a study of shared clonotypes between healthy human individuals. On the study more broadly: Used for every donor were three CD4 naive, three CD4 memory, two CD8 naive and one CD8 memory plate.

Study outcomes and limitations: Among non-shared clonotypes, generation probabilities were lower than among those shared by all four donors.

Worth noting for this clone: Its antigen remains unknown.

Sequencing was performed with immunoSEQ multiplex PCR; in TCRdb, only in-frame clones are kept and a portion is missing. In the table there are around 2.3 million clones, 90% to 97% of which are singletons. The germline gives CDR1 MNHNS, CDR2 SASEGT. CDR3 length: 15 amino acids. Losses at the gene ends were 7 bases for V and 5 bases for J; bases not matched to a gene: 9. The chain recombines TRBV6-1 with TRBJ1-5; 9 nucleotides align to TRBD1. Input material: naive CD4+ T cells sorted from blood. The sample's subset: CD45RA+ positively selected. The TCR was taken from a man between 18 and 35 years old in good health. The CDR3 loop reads CASNVWGQGYQPQHF. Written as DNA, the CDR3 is TGTGCCAGCAATGTATGGGGACAGGGTTATCAGCCCCAGCATTTT.